This TCR beta chain was identified during a study of blood T cell repertoires in COVID-19. Overall study: The origin of the acute and convalescent COVID-19 samples was the United States, Italy and Spain. From T cells, B-cell-depleted T cells, or PBMCs came the material, which was cDNA or gDNA.

V was pared by 4 bases and J by 8 bases, with 1 base of the junction left unmatched. Looked up from germline, CDR1 is KGHDR and CDR2 is SFDVKD. CDR3 length: 12 amino acids. Per the authors' pipeline: Reference gene primer amplification gave estimated nucleated cell counts. The repertoire was sequenced with immunoSEQ multiplex PCR; TCRdb's copy has only in-frame clones and lacks some. V and J calls and clone size are copied from that table; D and trimming were computed from the DNA. This sample carries tens of thousands of clones, around 78% of them seen once, and the ten largest clones take around 15%.

V is TRBV24-1 and J is TRBJ2-3, with 8 bases aligning to TRBD1. This receptor was taken from a human donor in a cohort sampled during active COVID-19. The sample taken for sequencing was peripheral blood. CDR3 sequence reads: CATSEQGGTQYF. CDR3 DNA sequence: TGTGCCACCAGTGAACAGGGGGGTACGCAGTATTTT.